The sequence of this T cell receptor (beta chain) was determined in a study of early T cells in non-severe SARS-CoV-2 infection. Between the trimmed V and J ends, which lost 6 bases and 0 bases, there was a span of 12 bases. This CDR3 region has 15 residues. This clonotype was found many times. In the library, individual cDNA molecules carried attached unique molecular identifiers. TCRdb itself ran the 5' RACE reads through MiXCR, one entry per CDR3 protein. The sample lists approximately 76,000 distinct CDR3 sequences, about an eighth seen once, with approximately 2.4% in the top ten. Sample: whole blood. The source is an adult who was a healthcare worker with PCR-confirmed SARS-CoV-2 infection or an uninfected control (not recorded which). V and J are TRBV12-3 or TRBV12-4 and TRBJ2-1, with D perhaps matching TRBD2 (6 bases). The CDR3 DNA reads TGTGCCAGCAGGACCGGGGGTGGCTCCTACAATGAGCAGTTCTTC. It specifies CASRTGGGSYNEQFF.